This T cell receptor (beta chain) was documented in a study of low-dose radiotherapy and immunotherapy resistance in tumors. Concerning this clonotype: A junction boundary mismatches the germline segment, possibly from a read error.

Per germline, CDR1 SSHAT and CDR2 FNYEAQ (reference sequence). The CDR3 sequence is 15 residues long. Primers targeting TRAV and TRBV primed first-strand cDNA, covering alpha and beta chains. TCR amplification ran roughly 20 PCR cycles using constant-region and V-primer adapter primers. MiXCR was run by TCRdb on the reads, yielding one entry per CDR3 protein. The sample includes some 57,000 distinct CDR3 sequences, about 25% of them seen just once. Time point meaning: after trial treatment. Treatment: LDRT plus nivolumab, ipilimumab, low-dose cyclophosphamide and aspirin (RACIN trial). The study gave donors nivolumab, ipilimumab, aspirin, low-dose cyclophosphamide and low-dose radiotherapy.

Sequencing used PBMCs, obtained after low-dose radiotherapy plus immunotherapy. The clonotype originates from a male donor with prostate cancer. The rearrangement uses TRBV7-7 and TRBJ2-3; D not certain. CDR3 region: CASTPSGASTDTQYF. CDR3 coding DNA: TGTGCTAGCACCCCCTCAGGAGCTAGTACAGATACGCAGTATTTT. Full variable domain (outside the CDR3, taken from reference TRBV7-7 and TRBJ2-3): GAGVSQSPRYKVTKRGQDVTLRCDPISSHATLYWYQQALGQGPEFLTYFNYEAQPDKSGLPSDRFSAERPEGSISTLTIQRTEQRDSAMYRCASTPSGASTDTQYFGPGTRLTVL.